This T cell receptor beta chain appears in the sequencing data of a study of T cell responses to AZD1222 COVID-19 vaccine (dated by TCRdb to the early 2020s). General notes on the study: TCR sequencing was performed for 233 trial participants, of whom roughly 200 were given two doses of AZD1222 and around 25 were given two doses of MenACWY control vaccine. Enrollment into the trials was organized by age into subgroups of 18-55, 56-69 and 70-plus years, and those subgroups contained roughly 150, 30 and 60 TCR-sequenced participants, respectively.

The paper's findings and limits, for the study overall: Conclusions about previously exposed vaccinees are limited because only six or seven AZD1222 recipients were SARS-CoV-2 seropositive at baseline. CD4 TCRs associated with the vaccine covered the entire spike protein, and the dominant responses were in regions 160-218 and 743-854. Reportedly, close to half of the unique spike-specific TCRs recognized epitopes lying outside the regions that are mutated in the B.1.351 and B.1.1.7 variants. Because no day 14 peak-response samples were available, the repertoires could be characterized only after the peak T cell response. Participants were mostly white British and included more females than males, and it was suggested by the authors that clonal diversity may have been underestimated. After two AZD1222 doses, spike-specific TCR breadth and depth were significantly higher than at day 0 and than in MenACWY recipients. In the small 56-69-year group, the increase in depth fell short of significance, most likely because of low power.

With regard to this clone: Its cognate antigen has yet to be identified. The record has no base qualities; no much larger clone is one base away.

The CDR3 runs 11 residues from the cysteine to the phenylalanine. The entry retains the CDR3 DNA only, 33 bases that are in frame from base 1. V and J lose 6 bases and 5 bases, and a span of 7 bases separates them. CDR1 and CDR2 are drawn from the germline V gene (reference sequence): LNHDA, SQIVND. The time point label of this sample denotes: about 28 days (+/-7) after the second vaccine dose. Because spike-specific TCR depth and breadth did not differ between the two schedules, AZD1222 recipients who got a second dose at roughly 4 weeks were pooled with those who got a second dose at roughly 12 weeks. Samples from vaccinated people were obtained from the UK trials COV001 and COV002, which included a single-blind randomized controlled phase 2/3 trial of AZD1222 (ChAdOx1 nCoV-19) in healthy adults. Trial participant PBMC samples were collected at day 0 and day 28 after the second dose for TCRbeta chain sequencing.

The CDR3 regions of human TCRbeta chains were subjected to immunosequencing. From the authors' description of their analysis: Repertoire TCRs were checked for matches against a reference library of SARS-CoV-2-specific TCRs that had been generated using the MIRA antigen-specificity platform. Breadth was defined as the fraction of unique TCRs that were SARS-CoV-2-associated, and depth was defined as the fraction of total T cells that were SARS-CoV-2-associated. Using the MIRA data, every spike-specific TCR was mapped to the spike region that the TCR reacted to and assigned to either a CD4 or a CD8 class. Log10-transformed breadth and depth values were compared by one-way ANOVA with Sidak's multiple comparisons tests. This immuneACCESS table, as held by TCRdb, lists in-frame sequences with V and J called but not all clones. Of the missing ones, under half trace to an unresolved V gene in checked studies; the others have no known cause. The DNA was the basis for D and trimming; V, J and clone size are from that table. The sample data list approximately 140,000 clones, and 92% of these were observed just once. Roughly 4% of the sample comes from the top ten.

The sequence joins TRBV19 to TRBJ2-5; the D gene cannot be named for sure. The starting material was peripheral blood, obtained 28 days after the second AZD1222 dose. The sequence came from an adult who received the AZD1222 COVID-19 vaccine. The CDR3 sequence is CASSTAETQYF. The DNA sequence is given as TGTGCCAGTAGCACAGCCGAGACCCAGTACTTC. The full variable domain, completed from the reference TRBV19 and TRBJ2-5 proteins outside the CDR3, reads DGGITQSPKYLFRKEGQNVTLSCEQNLNHDAMYWYRQDPGQGLRLIYYSQIVNDFQKGDIAEGYSVSREKKESFPLTVTSAQKNPTAFYLCASSTAETQYFGPGTRLLVL.